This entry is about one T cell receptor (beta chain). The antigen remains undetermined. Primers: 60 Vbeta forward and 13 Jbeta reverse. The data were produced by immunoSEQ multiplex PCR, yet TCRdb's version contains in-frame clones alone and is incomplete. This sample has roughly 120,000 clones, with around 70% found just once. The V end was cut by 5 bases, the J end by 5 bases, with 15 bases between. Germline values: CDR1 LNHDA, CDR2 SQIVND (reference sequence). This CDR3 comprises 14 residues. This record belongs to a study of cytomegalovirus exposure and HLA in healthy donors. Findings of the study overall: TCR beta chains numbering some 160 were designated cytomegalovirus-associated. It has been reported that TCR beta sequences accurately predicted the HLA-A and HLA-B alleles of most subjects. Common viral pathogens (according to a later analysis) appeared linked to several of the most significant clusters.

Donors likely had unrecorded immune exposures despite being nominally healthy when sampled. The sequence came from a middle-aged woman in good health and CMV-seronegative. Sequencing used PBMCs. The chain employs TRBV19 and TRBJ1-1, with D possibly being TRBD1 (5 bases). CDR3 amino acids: CASSPSAGRTEAFF. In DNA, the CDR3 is TGTGCCAGTAGTCCAAGTGCAGGGCGGACTGAAGCTTTCTTT. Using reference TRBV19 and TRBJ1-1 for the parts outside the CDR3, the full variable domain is DGGITQSPKYLFRKEGQNVTLSCEQNLNHDAMYWYRQDPGQGLRLIYYSQIVNDFQKGDIAEGYSVSREKKESFPLTVTSAQKNPTAFYLCASSPSAGRTEAFFGQGTRLTVV.